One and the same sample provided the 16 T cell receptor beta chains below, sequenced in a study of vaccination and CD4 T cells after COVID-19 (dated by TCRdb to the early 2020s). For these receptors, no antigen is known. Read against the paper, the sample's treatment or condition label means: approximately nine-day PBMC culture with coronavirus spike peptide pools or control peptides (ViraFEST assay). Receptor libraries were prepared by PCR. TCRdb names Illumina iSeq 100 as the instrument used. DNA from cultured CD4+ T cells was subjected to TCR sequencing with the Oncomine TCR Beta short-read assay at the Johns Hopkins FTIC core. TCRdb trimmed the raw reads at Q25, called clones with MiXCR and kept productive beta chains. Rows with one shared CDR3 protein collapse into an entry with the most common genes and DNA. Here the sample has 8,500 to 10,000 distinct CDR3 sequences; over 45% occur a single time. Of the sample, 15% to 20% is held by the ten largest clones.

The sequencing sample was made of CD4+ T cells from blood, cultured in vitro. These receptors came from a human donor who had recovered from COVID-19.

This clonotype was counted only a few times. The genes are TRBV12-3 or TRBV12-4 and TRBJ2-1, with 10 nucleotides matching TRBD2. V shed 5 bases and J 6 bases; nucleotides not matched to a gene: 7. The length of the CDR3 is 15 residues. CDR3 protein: CASSASGSGLNEQFF. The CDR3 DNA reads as TGTGCCAGCAGTGCTAGCGGGAGTGGGCTCAATGAGCAGTTCTTC.

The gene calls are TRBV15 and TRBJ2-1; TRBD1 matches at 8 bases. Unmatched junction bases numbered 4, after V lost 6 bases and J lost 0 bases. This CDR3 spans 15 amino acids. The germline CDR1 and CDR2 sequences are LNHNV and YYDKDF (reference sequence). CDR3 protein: CATSRDRGSYNEQFF. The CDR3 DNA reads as TGTGCCACCAGTCGCGACAGGGGCTCCTACAATGAGCAGTTCTTC.

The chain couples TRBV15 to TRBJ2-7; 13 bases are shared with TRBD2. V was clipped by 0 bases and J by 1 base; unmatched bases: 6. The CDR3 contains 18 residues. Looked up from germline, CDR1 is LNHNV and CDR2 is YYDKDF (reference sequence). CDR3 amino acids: CATSRETGLAGPSYEQYF. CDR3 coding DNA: TGTGCCACCAGCAGAGAAACGGGACTAGCGGGGCCGTCCTACGAGCAGTACTTC.

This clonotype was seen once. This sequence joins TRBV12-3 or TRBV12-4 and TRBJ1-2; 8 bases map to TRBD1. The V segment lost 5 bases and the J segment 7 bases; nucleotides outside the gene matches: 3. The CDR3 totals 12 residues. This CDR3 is CASSDRGSGYTF. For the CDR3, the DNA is TGTGCCAGCAGTGACAGGGGATCTGGCTACACCTTC.

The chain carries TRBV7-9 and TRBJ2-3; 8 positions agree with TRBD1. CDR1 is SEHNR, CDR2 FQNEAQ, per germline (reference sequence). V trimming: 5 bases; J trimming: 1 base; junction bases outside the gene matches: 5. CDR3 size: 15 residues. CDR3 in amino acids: CASSLTGVGTDTQYF. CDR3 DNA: TGTGCCAGCAGCCTGACAGGGGTGGGCACAGATACGCAGTATTTT.

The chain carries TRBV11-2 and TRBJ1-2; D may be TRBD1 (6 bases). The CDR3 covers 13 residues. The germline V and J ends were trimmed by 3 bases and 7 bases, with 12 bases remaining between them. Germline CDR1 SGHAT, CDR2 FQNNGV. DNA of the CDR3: TGTGCCAGCAGCTTCCCCGAGGGGGGTGGCTACACCTTC. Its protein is CASSFPEGGGYTF.

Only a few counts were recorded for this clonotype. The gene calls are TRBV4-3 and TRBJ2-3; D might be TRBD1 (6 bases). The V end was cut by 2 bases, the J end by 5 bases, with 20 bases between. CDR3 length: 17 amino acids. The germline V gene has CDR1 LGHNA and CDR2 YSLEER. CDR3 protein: CASSQFLGGVRVDTQYF. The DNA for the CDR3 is TGCGCCAGCAGCCAATTCCTAGGGGGAGTTAGAGTAGATACGCAGTATTTT.

CDR3 protein: CASSLIGGDTEAFF. In DNA, the CDR3 is TGTGCCAGCAGCTTGATTGGGGGAGACACTGAAGCTTTCTTT. This rearrangement joins TRBV11-3 to TRBJ1-1, with TRBD1 as a possible D gene (5 bases). V was pared by 3 bases and J by 3 bases, with 11 bases between. Germline CDR1 SGHNT, CDR2 YENEEA. The CDR3 is 14 amino acids.

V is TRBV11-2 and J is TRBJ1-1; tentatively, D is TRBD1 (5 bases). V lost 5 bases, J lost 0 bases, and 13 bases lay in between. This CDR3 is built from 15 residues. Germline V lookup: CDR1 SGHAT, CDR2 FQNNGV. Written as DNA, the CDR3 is TGTGCCAGCAGCCTCGAATCAGGGCTGAACACTGAAGCTTTCTTT. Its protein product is CASSLESGLNTEAFF. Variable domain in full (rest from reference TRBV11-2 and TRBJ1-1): EAGVAQSPRYKIIEKRQSVAFWCNPISGHATLYWYQQILGQGPKLLIQFQNNGVVDDSQLPKDRFSAERLKGVDSTLKIQPAKLEDSAVYLCASSLESGLNTEAFFGQGTRLTVV.

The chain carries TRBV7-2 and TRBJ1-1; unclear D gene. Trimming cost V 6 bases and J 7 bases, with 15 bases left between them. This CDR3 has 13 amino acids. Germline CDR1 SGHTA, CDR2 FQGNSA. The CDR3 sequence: CASSRPGPIEAFF. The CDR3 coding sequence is TGTGCCAGCAGTCGCCCGGGCCCCATTGAAGCTTTCTTT.

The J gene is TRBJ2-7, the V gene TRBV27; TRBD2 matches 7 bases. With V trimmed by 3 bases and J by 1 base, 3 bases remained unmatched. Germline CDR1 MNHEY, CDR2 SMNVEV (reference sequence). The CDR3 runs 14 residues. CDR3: CASSLREGSYEQYF. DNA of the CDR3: TGTGCCAGCAGTTTGAGGGAGGGGTCCTACGAGCAGTACTTC.

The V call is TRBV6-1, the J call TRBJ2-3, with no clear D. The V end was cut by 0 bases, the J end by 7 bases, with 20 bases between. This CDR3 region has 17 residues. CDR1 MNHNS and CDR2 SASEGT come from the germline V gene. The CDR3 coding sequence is TGTGCCAGCAGTGAAGCTCCCAGTTGGTTACAGCAATATACGCAGTATTTT. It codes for CASSEAPSWLQQYTQYF.

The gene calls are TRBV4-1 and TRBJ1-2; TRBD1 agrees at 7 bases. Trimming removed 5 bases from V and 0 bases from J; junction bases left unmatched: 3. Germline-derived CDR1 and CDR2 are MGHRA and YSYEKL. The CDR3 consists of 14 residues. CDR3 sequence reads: CASSAGTANYGYTF. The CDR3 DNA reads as TGCGCCAGCAGCGCCGGGACAGCTAACTATGGCTACACCTTC.

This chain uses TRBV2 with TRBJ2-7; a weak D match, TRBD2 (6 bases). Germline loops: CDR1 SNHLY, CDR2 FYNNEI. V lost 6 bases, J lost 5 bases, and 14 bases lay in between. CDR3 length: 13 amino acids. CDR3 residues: CASSQGLLDEQYF. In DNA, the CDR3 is TGTGCCAGCAGCCAGGGACTCCTGGACGAGCAGTACTTC.

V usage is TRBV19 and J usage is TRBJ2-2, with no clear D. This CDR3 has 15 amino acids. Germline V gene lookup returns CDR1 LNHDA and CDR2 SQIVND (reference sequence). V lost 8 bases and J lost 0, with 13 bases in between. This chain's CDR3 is CASRKGEANTGELFF. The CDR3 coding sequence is TGTGCCAGTCGAAAGGGCGAGGCGAACACCGGGGAGCTGTTTTTT.

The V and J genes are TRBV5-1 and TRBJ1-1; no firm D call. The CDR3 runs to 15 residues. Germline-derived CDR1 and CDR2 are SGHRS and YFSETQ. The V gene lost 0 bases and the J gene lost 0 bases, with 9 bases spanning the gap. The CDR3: CASSLAAELNTEAFF. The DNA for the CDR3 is TGCGCCAGCAGCTTGGCGGCAGAACTGAACACTGAAGCTTTCTTT.